The 20 T cell receptor beta chains reported below all come from one sample, sequenced in a study of T cells after yellow fever vaccination. In TCRdb, the 5' RACE reads were re-called with MiXCR into one record per CDR3 protein. This table has under 400,000 distinct CDR3 sequences, around 12% appearing once. This specimen was CD4+ T cells sorted from PBMCs, taken 15 days after the yellow fever booster vaccination. The origin of the receptors is a man between 18 and 29 years old who received the YFV17D yellow fever vaccine.

This clonotype was picked up a small number of times. CDR3 coding DNA: TGTGCCAGCAGTTTCTTTAGAGGCGGGGGGGCTTATGGGGAGCAGTTCTTC. It encodes CASSFFRGGGAYGEQFF. The genes are TRBV12-3 or TRBV12-4 and TRBJ2-1; TRBD2 agrees at 9 bases. This CDR3 contains 17 residues. Trimming took 3 bases from V and 10 from J; bases not matched to a gene: 16.

The chain links TRBV7-9 to TRBJ2-3; 11 positions agree with TRBD1. V shed 1 base and J 5 bases; nucleotides not matched to a gene: 2. Germline V gives CDR1 SEHNR, CDR2 FQNEAQ (reference sequence). The CDR3 is made up of 15 amino acids. In DNA form, the CDR3 reads TGTGCCAGCAGCTTAGGGACAGGGGGCAAAGATACGCAGTATTTT. This encodes CASSLGTGGKDTQYF.

This sequence joins TRBV5-8 and TRBJ2-7, with 7 nucleotides matching TRBD2. CDR1 SGHTS and CDR2 YDEGEE come from the germline V gene. Trimming cost V 1 base and J 7 bases; bases outside gene matches: 8. This CDR3 is 14 amino acids long. The chain's CDR3 is CASSLSAAGEEQYV. CDR3 bases: TGTGCCAGCAGCTTGAGTGCGGCGGGGGAGGAGCAGTACGTC.

This chain links TRBV7-3 with TRBJ1-5; D not certain. This CDR3 has 13 amino acids. V lost 5 bases and J lost 4, with 9 bases in between. CDR1 and CDR2 (germline): SGHTA, FQGTGA. Here the CDR3 DNA reads TGTGCCAGCAGCCCCGATAATAATCAGCCCCAGCATTTT. Amino acid sequence: CASSPDNNQPQHF.

V usage is TRBV7-2 and J usage is TRBJ1-2; D not certain. Germline loops: CDR1 SGHTA, CDR2 FQGNSA. The CDR3 totals 13 residues. V lost 2 bases and J 4 bases, leaving 8 bases between the germline ends. CDR3 in amino acids: CASSLFKVYGYTF. CDR3 nucleotides: TGTGCCAGCAGCTTATTTAAGGTCTATGGCTACACCTTC. Complete variable domain (other parts from reference TRBV7-2 and TRBJ1-2): GAGVSQSPSNKVTEKGKDVELRCDPISGHTALYWYRQSLGQGLEFLIYFQGNSAPDKSGLPSDRFSAERTGGSVSTLTIQRTQQEDSAVYLCASSLFKVYGYTFGSGTRLTVV.

This clonotype was detected only a few times. The chain employs TRBV20-1 and TRBJ2-7, with D maybe TRBD1 (6 bases). This CDR3 is 12 amino acids long. Between the trimmed V and J ends, which lost 6 bases and 2 bases, there was a span of 11 bases. Germline values: CDR1 DFQATT, CDR2 SNEGSKA (reference sequence). CDR3 region: CSAGQRAYEQYF. In DNA, the CDR3 is TGCAGTGCCGGACAGCGCGCCTACGAGCAGTACTTC.

This clonotype was counted many times. The genes are TRBV6-2 or TRBV6-3 and TRBJ2-3; TRBD2 aligns across 9 bases. The V gene end was trimmed by 7 bases and the J gene end by 5 bases; junction bases not matched to a gene: 16. The CDR3 is 17 residues long. Per the germline V gene, CDR1 is MNHEY and CDR2 is SVGEGT. CDR3 amino acids: CASIPLPAGGQEDTQYF. As DNA, the CDR3 is TGTGCCAGCATCCCCCTCCCGGCGGGGGGGCAAGAAGATACGCAGTATTTT.

The J gene is TRBJ2-3, the V gene TRBV7-3, with D unresolved. CDR1 is SGHTA, CDR2 FQGTGA, per germline. This CDR3 has 13 amino acids. The ends were cut back, 4 bases at V and 3 bases at J, with 8 bases in the middle. CDR3 sequence: CASSWRKTDTQYF. Here the CDR3 DNA reads TGTGCCAGCAGCTGGAGAAAGACAGATACGCAGTATTTT.

V gene TRBV7-3 combines with J gene TRBJ1-2; D is uncertain. V was pared by 5 bases and J by 0 bases, with 13 bases between. Germline loops: CDR1 SGHTA, CDR2 FQGTGA. The CDR3 is 15 amino acids. CDR3 DNA sequence: TGTGCCAGCAGCCCCGACTCCCAGGCTAACTATGGCTACACCTTC. It encodes CASSPDSQANYGYTF.

This chain links TRBV21-1 with TRBJ2-7; the table names TRBD1, a call not compared with the DNA. TRBV21-1 is assigned pseudogene status. This CDR3 spans 12 amino acids. CDR3 in amino acids: CASSRDNYEQYV. The DNA for the CDR3 is TGTGCCAGCAGCCGGGACAACTACGAGCAGTACGTC.

This clonotype appeared many times. The V call is TRBV5-1, the J call TRBJ1-3; D not certain. The ends were cut back, 3 bases at V and 1 base at J, with 8 bases in the middle. CDR1 and CDR2 (germline): SGHRS, YFSETQ. The CDR3 runs to 14 residues. The DNA for the CDR3 is TGCGCCAGCAGCTCGAGCAGTTCTGGAAACACCATATATTTT. Amino acid sequence: CASSSSSSGNTIYF.

This clonotype was recorded at least ten times. The chain is built from TRBV5-1 and TRBJ1-1; D is perhaps TRBD1 (5 bases). This CDR3 has 19 amino acids. Per the germline V gene, CDR1 is SGHRS and CDR2 is YFSETQ. The V end lost 4 bases, the J end lost 1 base, and 26 bases lay between the germline ends. The CDR3, as DNA: TGCGCCAGCAGCATGGACGGACCGGGACGTAAAGATGGGAACACTGAAGCTTTCTTT. It codes for CASSMDGPGRKDGNTEAFF.

This clonotype has a handful of counts. V and J are TRBV28 and TRBJ2-7, with 8 bases aligning to TRBD2. The CDR3 is 15 residues long. V gave up 6 bases and J gave up 6 bases; unmatched junction bases: 13. Germline CDR1 and CDR2: MDHEN and SYDVKM. The CDR3 reads CASSLPGGDPSEQYF. The CDR3 nucleotides read TGTGCCAGCAGCTTACCCGGGGGGGACCCTAGCGAGCAGTACTTC. Supplemented by reference TRBV28 and TRBJ2-7, the full variable domain reads DVKVTQSSRYLVKRTGEKVFLECVQDMDHENMFWYRQDPGLGLRLIYFSYDVKMKEKGDIPEGYSVSREKKERFSLILESASTNQTSMYLCASSLPGGDPSEQYFGPGTRLTVT.

The chain joins TRBV12-3 or TRBV12-4 to TRBJ1-1, with D possibly being TRBD1 (5 bases). The CDR3 is made up of 15 amino acids. Trimming shortened V by 2 bases and J by 4 bases, and 14 bases separated the two germline ends. The DNA for the CDR3 is TGTGCCAGCAGTTTACCGCCAGGGCACCGCACTGAAGCTTTCTTT. Amino acid sequence: CASSLPPGHRTEAFF.

The chain has TRBV29-1 and TRBJ1-2; 8 bases match TRBD1. Germline trimming cut 4 bases from V and 4 bases from J; bases unmatched to any gene: 2. Germline V gene data show CDR1 as SQVTM and CDR2 as ANQGSEA. CDR3 length: 12 residues. Written as DNA, the CDR3 is TGCAGCGTTGCCGGACAGGGCTATGGCTACACCTTC. Translation gives CSVAGQGYGYTF.

V and J are TRBV18 and TRBJ2-7, with a weak D call TRBD1 (6 bases). The V gene lost 0 bases and the J gene lost 2 bases, with 11 bases spanning the gap. Germline assignment: CDR1 KGHSH and CDR2 LQKENI. The CDR3 contains 15 residues. CDR3 amino acids: CASSPPQGQTYEQYF. The CDR3 DNA is TGTGCCAGCTCACCACCTCAAGGACAGACCTACGAGCAGTACTTC.

In this sample, this clonotype turned up a few times. The rearrangement uses TRBV15 and TRBJ2-7; D call uncertain. Germline loops: CDR1 LNHNV, CDR2 YYDKDF (reference sequence). The CDR3 covers 15 residues. With 0 bases removed from V and 4 bases from J, the gap between germline ends came to 13 bases. The CDR3 here is CATSRDEAGNYEQYF. For the CDR3, the DNA is TGTGCCACCAGCAGAGATGAGGCAGGAAATTACGAGCAGTACTTC.

This clonotype was counted between two and nine times. The chain combines TRBV5-1 with TRBJ1-3, with 7 bases matching TRBD1. CDR1 SGHRS and CDR2 YFSETQ come from the germline V gene. This CDR3 spans 16 amino acids. V lost 4 bases to trimming and J lost 0 bases; unmatched junction nucleotides: 7. CDR3 residues: CASSRAGTVSGNTIYF. The CDR3 DNA follows: TGCGCCAGCAGCAGAGCCGGGACAGTCTCTGGAAACACCATATATTTT.

The table lists this clonotype with a few counts. The chain employs TRBV14 and TRBJ2-7; D may be TRBD1 (5 bases). CDR3 length equals 14 residues. CDR1 is SGHDN and CDR2 is FVKESK in the germline V gene. Trimming removed 4 bases from V and 4 bases from J, with 14 bases in between. In DNA form, the CDR3 reads TGTGCCAGCAGCCGCAACCTCGGACAATACGAGCAGTACTTC. Protein sequence: CASSRNLGQYEQYF. The full variable domain, with the rest looked up from reference TRBV14 and TRBJ2-7, is EAGVTQFPSHSVIEKGQTVTLRCDPISGHDNLYWYRRVMGKEIKFLLHFVKESKQDESGMPNNRFLAERTGGTYSTLKVQPAELEDSGVYFCASSRNLGQYEQYFGPGTRLTVT.

V and J are TRBV11-3 and TRBJ1-1, with a weak D call TRBD1 (5 bases). Per the germline V gene, CDR1 is SGHNT and CDR2 is YENEEA. V lost 5 bases, J lost 4 bases, and 11 bases lay in between. This CDR3 is 13 amino acids long. DNA of the CDR3: TGTGCCAGCAGCCCCTATCAGGGCACTGAAGCTTTCTTT. Translated: CASSPYQGTEAFF.